A selection of T cell receptor beta chains follows, all from one sample in a study of blood T cell repertoires in COVID-19. The assay was immunoSEQ multiplex PCR, and TCRdb's table has in-frame clones only and misses some. This table has 200,000 to 250,000 clones, roughly 84% appearing once. The sequenced material came from peripheral blood. These receptors were collected from a woman in her twenties or thirties who had recovered from COVID-19. CDR3s include the opening cysteine and the closing phenylalanine or tryptophan. D genes are given only for firm matches. Clone size appears in some rows only: once, few, many, or a class for an expanded clone.

J gene,D gene,clone size,V gene,CDR3 DNA,CDR3 protein
TRBJ2-3,NA,NA,TRBV30,TGTGCCTGGAGCCCTCGCACAGATACGCAGTATTTT,CAWSPRTDTQYF
TRBJ2-7,TRBD1,few,TRBV28,TGTGCCATCCGGGACAGGGGGGGAGGTTACGAGCAGTACTTC,CAIRDRGGGYEQYF
TRBJ2-3,TRBD2,NA,TRBV18,TGTGCCAGCTCGCCGGGACTAGCGTCGACGACAGATACGCAGTATTTT,CASSPGLASTTDTQYF
TRBJ1-3,NA,NA,TRBV7-9,TGTGCCAGCAGCTTCCGGCGGGTAGGGGGTGGAAACACCATATATTTT,CASSFRRVGGGNTIYF
TRBJ2-3,TRBD1,NA,TRBV9,TGTGCCAGCAGTGTACAGGGGACAGATACGCAGTATTTT,CASSVQGTDTQYF
TRBJ2-3,TRBD2,NA,TRBV4-2,TGTGCCAGCAGCCCCCAACCCCCCCGGACTAGCGGGACGGGCACAGATACGCAGTATTTT,CASSPQPPRTSGTGTDTQYF
TRBJ1-4,NA,few,TRBV28,TGTGCCAGCAGTTCCCCCCCGGCAGGCTTAGATGAAAAACTGTTTTTT,CASSSPPAGLDEKLFF
TRBJ2-7,NA,many,TRBV12-2,TGTGCAAGTCGCAATAGCTGGGAGTACTTC,CASRNSWEYF
TRBJ2-3,NA,once,TRBV30,TGTGCCTGGAGCCCGTTGGGGGGAAGCACAGATACGCAGTATTTT,CAWSPLGGSTDTQYF
TRBJ2-1,TRBD2,NA,TRBV28,TGTGCCAGCAGCCCTACAGGCGGGAGATTTGAGCAGTTCTTC,CASSPTGGRFEQFF
TRBJ2-1,TRBD2,NA,TRBV7-3,TGTGCCAGCAGCTCTTTAGCGGGAGGATACAATGAGCAGTTCTTC,CASSSLAGGYNEQFF
TRBJ1-5,NA,once,TRBV19,TGTGCCAGTAGTATCGTGACTCTTTATAGCAATCAGCCCCAGCATTTT,CASSIVTLYSNQPQHF
TRBJ1-5,NA,NA,TRBV6-5,TGTGCCAGCATAGCGGGGTCTAGCAATCAGCCCCAGCATTTT,CASIAGSSNQPQHF
TRBJ1-1,NA,NA,TRBV5-1,TGCGCCAGCAGCTTGGGAGGGGAGGACAAAGCTTTCTTT,CASSLGGEDKAFF
TRBJ1-5,NA,NA,TRBV6-6,TGTGCCAGCAGCTATGACATGTCTCAGCCCCAGCATTTT,CASSYDMSQPQHF
TRBJ2-5,TRBD2,NA,TRBV5-1,TGCGCCAGCAGCTGGGGACTAGCGGGAGGAGAGACCCAGTACTTC,CASSWGLAGGETQYF
TRBJ2-7,TRBD1,NA,TRBV28,TGTGCCAGCGCGAGAACTAGACAGGGGCGAGGAGAGCAGTACTTC,CASARTRQGRGEQYF
TRBJ1-4,TRBD1,NA,TRBV9,TGTGCCAGCAGCGCGGGACAGGGGGTTGAAAAACTGTTTTTT,CASSAGQGVEKLFF
TRBJ1-4,TRBD1,NA,TRBV28,TGTGCCAGCAGTTTGGCGGGACAGTCCAATGAAAAACTGTTTTTT,CASSLAGQSNEKLFF
TRBJ2-5,NA,NA,TRBV12-5,TGTGCTAGTGGTTTAGGGACACTCTCCCTGGGAGAGACCCAGTACTTC,CASGLGTLSLGETQYF
TRBJ1-2,NA,NA,TRBV6-5,TGTGCCAGCAGTTACTCCGGCAGGGCTCATGGCTACACCTTC,CASSYSGRAHGYTF
TRBJ2-7,NA,NA,TRBV15,TGTGCCACCAGGTATGGCGGCGACTCCTACGAGCAGTACTTC,CATRYGGDSYEQYF
TRBJ2-7,TRBD1,few,TRBV19,TGTGCCAGTAGACCGACAGGGTGGTCCTACGAGCAGTACTTC,CASRPTGWSYEQYF
TRBJ2-3,TRBD1,NA,TRBV5-4,TGTGCCAGCAGCTTGGACAGGGGGGACACAGATACGCAGTATTTT,CASSLDRGDTDTQYF
TRBJ2-1,TRBD2,NA,TRBV28,TGTGCCAGCAGTCGGACTAGCGCGAGCTCCTACAATGAGCAGTTCTTC,CASSRTSASSYNEQFF
TRBJ2-7,NA,NA,TRBV5-1,TGCGCCAGCAGATCCACAGGATTTGGGGCTGGCGAGCAGTACTTC,CASRSTGFGAGEQYF
TRBJ2-1,TRBD1,NA,TRBV6-1,TGTGCCAGCAGTGATAGGGGACAGAGCGAGTTCAGCTCCTACAATGAGCAGTTCTTC,CASSDRGQSEFSSYNEQFF
TRBJ1-2,NA,NA,TRBV5-4,TGTGCCAGCAGCCCTGGGGGCAATGAAAACTATGGCTACACCTTC,CASSPGGNENYGYTF
TRBJ1-2,NA,NA,TRBV29-1,TGCAGCGCCCCCGGGCAGGGAGGCTATGGCTACACCTTC,CSAPGQGGYGYTF
TRBJ2-5,NA,few,TRBV6-5,TGTGCCAGCACCGACTACGCTCTCAAAGAGACCCAGTACTTC,CASTDYALKETQYF
TRBJ2-3,TRBD2,NA,TRBV6-4,TGTGCCAGCAGTGAAGAGGCGGGAGGGGGAGAGGATACGCAGTATTTT,CASSEEAGGGEDTQYF
TRBJ1-1,TRBD1,NA,TRBV28,TGTGCCACCACAGGGGGTTTTGAAGCTTTCTTT,CATTGGFEAFF
TRBJ1-1,NA,NA,TRBV15,TGTGCCACCAGCAGAGGTCAGATAGGACAGGAAGCTTTCTTT,CATSRGQIGQEAFF
TRBJ2-3,NA,NA,TRBV27,TGTGCCAGCAGTTTATCGGCGGGGCCGTATACGCAGTATTTT,CASSLSAGPYTQYF
TRBJ2-1,TRBD2,NA,TRBV18,TGTGCCAGCTCACCCCGCTATGGCGGGAGGGCCGAAGAGCAGTTCTTC,CASSPRYGGRAEEQFF
TRBJ1-3,NA,NA,TRBV24-1,TGTGCCACCGAGGATCCACGGAGCTCTGGAAACACCATATATTTT,CATEDPRSSGNTIYF
TRBJ1-2,NA,NA,TRBV28,TGTGCCAGCAGTCTTACCTCAGGCGGACTCCGCTATGGCTACACCTTC,CASSLTSGGLRYGYTF
TRBJ2-1,NA,NA,TRBV7-3,TGTGCCAGCAGCCCTACCCGGGAATACCCTAACAATGAGCAGTTCTTC,CASSPTREYPNNEQFF
TRBJ2-5,NA,NA,TRBV28,TGTGCCAGCAGTTTAGGAGGGCCCCAAGAGACCCAGTACTTC,CASSLGGPQETQYF
TRBJ1-2,NA,few,TRBV10-3,TGTGCCATCAGTGCGCAGGACTATGGCTACACCTTC,CAISAQDYGYTF
TRBJ1-1,NA,NA,TRBV6-5,TGTGCCAGCAGTCTGACAGGGAACACTGAAGCTTTCTTT,CASSLTGNTEAFF
TRBJ1-1,TRBD1,NA,TRBV6-5,TGTGCCAGCAACGACAGGGGCTTCATGAACACTGAAGCTTTCTTT,CASNDRGFMNTEAFF
TRBJ1-5,NA,few,TRBV9,TGTGCCAGCAGCGTAGAATCGGAGGGTCAGCCCCAGCATTTT,CASSVESEGQPQHF
TRBJ2-1,NA,once,TRBV23-1,TGCGCCAGCAGTCAAGGCCAGTACAATGAGCAGTTCTTC,CASSQGQYNEQFF
TRBJ1-5,TRBD1,NA,TRBV4-1,TGCGCCAGCGGTACAGGGGGCGCAGGGCAGCCCCAGCATTTT,CASGTGGAGQPQHF
TRBJ2-7,TRBD2,NA,TRBV30,TGTGCCTGGAGTGTAAATAGCGGGAGGGCCGACTACGAGCAGTACTTC,CAWSVNSGRADYEQYF
TRBJ2-2,NA,many,TRBV29-1,TGCAGCGTTGGGCCACAGGGATATTGGAACGGGGAGCTGTTTTTT,CSVGPQGYWNGELFF
TRBJ2-5,NA,NA,TRBV6-5,TGTGCCAGCGATCAGGGTGGAGAGACCCAGTACTTC,CASDQGGETQYF
TRBJ1-5,NA,NA,TRBV7-9,TGTGCCAGCAGCTTAGAGGGGACGGGGGGGCAGCCCCAGCATTTT,CASSLEGTGGQPQHF
TRBJ1-5,TRBD1,NA,TRBV28,TGTGCCAGCAGGGAACCAGGGGGCTCAAATCAGCCCCAGCATTTT,CASREPGGSNQPQHF
TRBJ2-7,NA,NA,TRBV29-1,TGCAGCGTTTGGTCTAGCGCCAACTACGAGCAGTACTTC,CSVWSSANYEQYF
TRBJ1-2,NA,once,TRBV29-1,TGCAGCGTTGGCGGCCGGAACGACTATGGCTACACCTTC,CSVGGRNDYGYTF
TRBJ2-3,NA,NA,TRBV3-1/TRBV3-2,TGTGCCAGCAACAAGAGGGACACAGATACGCAGTATTTT,CASNKRDTDTQYF
TRBJ2-3,TRBD2,NA,TRBV19,TGTGCCAGTAGTAGGGGACTAGCGGGAGTCGCAGATACGCAGTATTTT,CASSRGLAGVADTQYF
TRBJ1-4,TRBD1,NA,TRBV7-9,TGTGCCAGCCACAGGGGGGGAATGGAAAAACTGTTTTTT,CASHRGGMEKLFF
TRBJ2-7,NA,once,TRBV5-1,TGCGCCAGCAGGGAGTCGGCTCTAGACAGTGCGTACGATGGGCAGTACTTC,CASRESALDSAYDGQYF
TRBJ1-2,TRBD1,NA,TRBV30,TGTGCCTGGAGTGTGGGACAGATCTATGGCTACACCTTC,CAWSVGQIYGYTF
TRBJ2-3,NA,few,TRBV5-1,TGCGCCAGCAGCTTCCTAGGGAGCAGAGATACGCAGTATTTT,CASSFLGSRDTQYF
TRBJ1-1,TRBD1,once,TRBV9,TGTGCCAGCAGCGTAGCTTCTCTATCCGGGACAGGGGCCGGTCGCACTGAAGCTTTCTTT,CASSVASLSGTGAGRTEAFF
TRBJ2-3,NA,NA,TRBV19,TGTGCCAGTAGTGTGGACAAGGGGGATACGCAGTATTTT,CASSVDKGDTQYF